A selection of T cell receptor beta chains follows, all from one sample in a study of preoperative IRX-2 immunotherapy in early breast cancer. TCRdb's table, derived via immunoSEQ multiplex PCR, lists solely in-frame clones and lacks some. This sample yields under 40,000 clones, of which just under 90% are seen a single time; 1.5% to 2% belongs to the top ten. This sample comprised tumor tissue, obtained after IRX-2 immunotherapy. The receptors here all came from a human donor with breast cancer. Each CDR3 is given with its conserved first and last residue. The D gene is left open where the match is weak. Not every row has a clone size; where given, it reads once, few, many or a size class.

TRBD1 NA TRBJ1-3 TRBV11-3 TGTGCCAGCAGCTTTTTCAGCGGCGGTGGACAGGCGCACGGAAACACCATATATTTT CASSFFSGGGQAHGNTIYF
NA NA TRBJ1-5 TRBV6-8 TGTGCCAGCAGTTACGGGGAAGGCATCCAGAGCAATCAGCCCCAGCATTTT CASSYGEGIQSNQPQHF
NA NA TRBJ1-1 TRBV6-7 TGTGCCAGCAGTGAATTAGGACTGAACACTGAAGCTTTCTTT CASSELGLNTEAFF
TRBD2 NA TRBJ2-5 TRBV15 TGTGCCACCAGCAGAGATCGTGTTGGACTAGCGGGAGGGCAAGAGACCCAGTACTTC CATSRDRVGLAGGQETQYF
TRBD2 once TRBJ2-1 TRBV19 TGTGCCAGTAGTATTTTAGCTAGCGGGAGGGCCGGAGGCTCCTACAATGAGCAGTTCTTC CASSILASGRAGGSYNEQFF
NA once TRBJ1-2 TRBV6-8 TGTGCCAGCAGTTACGCCAGGAGAGACTATGGCTACACCTTC CASSYARRDYGYTF
TRBD1 NA TRBJ1-2 TRBV7-8 TGTGCCAGCAGCAAATGGACAGGGAATGGCTACACCTTC CASSKWTGNGYTF
NA NA TRBJ1-1 TRBV30 TGTGCCTGGAGTCGAGGGGCGCGGACTGAAGCTTTCTTT CAWSRGARTEAFF
NA once TRBJ1-4 TRBV18 TGTGCCAGCTCACCACCTTCCGGGGAGGTAAAACTGTTTTTT CASSPPSGEVKLFF
NA NA TRBJ1-3 TRBV12-5 TGTGCTAGTGGTTTGGCCGTTGACAGGCGCTCTGGAAACACCATATATTTT CASGLAVDRRSGNTIYF
NA once TRBJ1-2 TRBV6-8 TGTGCCAGCAGTTACTCGACGGGTCCCCTTTATGGCTACACCTTC CASSYSTGPLYGYTF
NA NA TRBJ2-1 TRBV6-8 TGTGCCAGCAGTTACGGTCCGTGGAGCTCCTACAATGAGCAGTTCTTC CASSYGPWSSYNEQFF
NA NA TRBJ1-2 TRBV7-1 TGTGCCAGCAGCCAGGGACCGAGCTATGGCTACACCTTC CASSQGPSYGYTF
NA NA TRBJ1-2 TRBV29-1 TGCAGCGTTGGTTGGGGAGGCGCTAACTATGGCTACACCTTC CSVGWGGANYGYTF
NA NA TRBJ2-4 TRBV18 TGTGCCAGCTCACCCCCCCGGCCCAAAAACATTCAGTACTTC CASSPPRPKNIQYF
TRBD2 NA TRBJ2-5 TRBV6-8 TGTGCCAGCAGGCTAGCGGGGGGAGGAGGTTCGGAGACCCAGTACTTC CASRLAGGGGSETQYF
TRBD1 NA TRBJ1-3 TRBV28 TGTGCCAGCAGTCCGACCGACAGGGGGTGGGGAAACACCATATATTTT CASSPTDRGWGNTIYF
NA NA TRBJ2-1 TRBV11-3 TGTGCCAGCAGCTTTTGGGGGAGTCACAATGAGCAGTTCTTC CASSFWGSHNEQFF
NA few TRBJ1-1 TRBV11-3 TGTGCCAGCAGCTTAACGGGGATGAACACTGAAGCTTTCTTT CASSLTGMNTEAFF
NA once TRBJ1-1 TRBV29-1 TGCAGCGTGGGTAGAGGGGACACTGAAGCTTTCTTT CSVGRGDTEAFF
NA NA TRBJ1-3 TRBV11-3 TGTGCCAGCAGCTGGGGGCCGACTGGAAACACCATATATTTT CASSWGPTGNTIYF
NA NA TRBJ2-1 TRBV6-8 TGTGCCAGCAGTTACTCCCGCAATACCCCCCGCTCCTACAATGAGCAGTTCTTC CASSYSRNTPRSYNEQFF
TRBD1 NA TRBJ2-6 TRBV5-1 TGCGCCAGCAGCTTACAGGGGGCCGCCGGGGCCAACGTCCTGACTTTC CASSLQGAAGANVLTF
TRBD1 NA TRBJ2-5 TRBV7-7 TGTGCCAGTAGCTTATCTTTTGGACAGGGGATAGAGACCCAGTACTTC CASSLSFGQGIETQYF
NA few TRBJ1-5 TRBV6-8 TGTGCCAGCAGTTACTCAGGAGGGGCGCCTTATAGCAATCAGCCCCAGCATTTT CASSYSGGAPYSNQPQHF
NA NA TRBJ1-6 TRBV11-3 TGTGCCAGCAGCTTAGAGGGGGTTTATAATTCACCTCTCCACTTT CASSLEGVYNSPLHF
TRBD1 NA TRBJ1-4 TRBV5-1 TGCGCCAGCAGCTTGGGGACAGGGATTGAAAAACTGTTTTTT CASSLGTGIEKLFF
NA NA TRBJ1-2 TRBV5-1 TGCGCCAGCAGCCGGGATGTGCGGGGAAACTATGGCTACACCTTC CASSRDVRGNYGYTF
NA NA TRBJ1-3 TRBV11-3 TGTGCCAGCACCCCCGCGACTTTTGGAAACACCATATATTTT CASTPATFGNTIYF
TRBD1 NA TRBJ1-5 TRBV18 TGTGCCAGCTCAACCGGGACAGGGGTTGATCAGCCCCAGCATTTT CASSTGTGVDQPQHF
NA NA TRBJ1-1 TRBV5-1 TGCGCCAGCAGCTTCATCCCCCAGGCGAACACTGAAGCTTTCTTT CASSFIPQANTEAFF
TRBD1 NA TRBJ1-6 TRBV14 TGTGCCAGCAGCCGCTACGGACAGGGATATAATTCACCCCTCCACTTT CASSRYGQGYNSPLHF
NA NA TRBJ1-4 TRBV6-8 TGTGCCAGCAGCCTACACATCGGAGGAGTGGAAAAACTGTTTTTT CASSLHIGGVEKLFF
TRBD1 NA TRBJ1-2 TRBV30 TGTGCCTGGAGTGCCTACACGGGACAGTACTATGGCTACACCTTC CAWSAYTGQYYGYTF
NA NA TRBJ1-2 TRBV6-8 TGTGCCAGCAGTTACCACCAGGGTTTGAACTATGGCTACACCTTC CASSYHQGLNYGYTF
TRBD1 once TRBJ1-3 TRBV19 TGTGCCAGTAGTACTTTCCGGGACAGCTCTGGAAACACCATATATTTT CASSTFRDSSGNTIYF
NA few TRBJ2-7 TRBV6-8 TGTGCCAGCGTAAGGGACGCCGGTATCGACGAGCAGTACTTC CASVRDAGIDEQYF
TRBD1 NA TRBJ1-5 TRBV6-8 TGTGCCAGCAGCCGCGGACAGGGGAATAGCAATCAGCCCCAGCATTTT CASSRGQGNSNQPQHF
TRBD1 once TRBJ2-3 TRBV18 TGTGCCAGCTCACCAACTCCGGGACAGGGGGCGTTAGATACGCAGTATTTT CASSPTPGQGALDTQYF
TRBD2 NA TRBJ2-7 TRBV6-8 TGTGCCACAACCTGGAGCGGGAGGTCCTACGAGCAGTACTTC CATTWSGRSYEQYF
NA NA TRBJ1-4 TRBV6-8 TGTGCCAGCAGCGGGGGGCTCAAAGAAAAACTGTTTTTT CASSGGLKEKLFF
NA NA TRBJ1-1 TRBV29-1 TGCAGCGCGAACAGGGTTATGAACACTGAAGCTTTCTTT CSANRVMNTEAFF
NA NA TRBJ1-5 TRBV18 TGTGCCAGCTCACCCCGGGGACGCGGCAATCAGCCCCAGCATTTT CASSPRGRGNQPQHF
TRBD1 NA TRBJ1-2 TRBV11-3 TGTGCCAGCAGCTTAGAGGGGACAGCCTCTGGTGGCTACACCTTC CASSLEGTASGGYTF
NA NA TRBJ1-6 TRBV11-3 TGTGCCAGCAGCTTGTGGCGAGGGGGTAGTTCACCCCTCCACTTT CASSLWRGGSSPLHF
NA NA TRBJ2-3 TRBV5-1 TGCGCCAGCAGCTTGGGCCCCCGAGAGACAGATACGCAGTATTTT CASSLGPRETDTQYF
NA NA TRBJ1-2 TRBV19 TGTGCCAGTAGTACCAGGGAACTTGGCTACACCTTC CASSTRELGYTF
TRBD1 once TRBJ2-1 TRBV12-5 TGTGCTAGTGGACCCACAGGGGGCGGGAATGAGCAGTTCTTC CASGPTGGGNEQFF
TRBD2 NA TRBJ2-7 TRBV30 TGTGCCAGCAGCTCTAGCGGGAACTCCTACGAGCAGTACTTC CASSSSGNSYEQYF
NA few TRBJ1-6 TRBV11-3 TGTGCCAGCAGCTTGAAATCCTATAATTCACCCCTCCACTTT CASSLKSYNSPLHF
NA NA TRBJ1-4 TRBV5-1 TGCGCCAGCAGCTTGGGGGCAGCTAATAATGAAAAACTGTTTTTT CASSLGAANNEKLFF
NA NA TRBJ1-1 TRBV30 TGTGCAGGTAACAGGGTGAACACTGAAGCTTTCTTT CAGNRVNTEAFF